The sequence of this TCR beta chain was determined in a study of cytomegalovirus exposure and HLA in healthy donors. Per the germline V gene, CDR1 is KGHSH and CDR2 is LQKENI. V was pared by 4 bases and J by 2 bases, with 4 bases of the junction left unmatched. The CDR3 has 15 residues. PCR was performed using 60 Vbeta and 13 Jbeta primers. Method: immunoSEQ multiplex PCR; TCRdb's copy keeps in-frame clones and lacks some. The repertoire holds 150,000 to 200,000 clones, with roughly 75% as singletons. The source of this sequence is a woman aged 25 to 39 in good health and CMV-seronegative. This chain links TRBV18 with TRBJ2-2, with TRBD1 matching 7 bases. Sequenced input: PBMCs. The CDR3 DNA sequence: TGTGCCAGCTCACTGACAGGGACAAACACCGGGGAGCTGTTTTTT. Translating gives CASSLTGTNTGELFF.